Each of the 30 T cell receptor beta chains below was sequenced from the same sample in a study of neoadjuvant anti-PD-1 for oral cavity cancer. TCRdb keeps only in-frame clones here, not all; method: immunoSEQ multiplex PCR. The data contain 50,000 to 65,000 clones, approximately 79% of them singletons. Sequencing was performed on PBMCs, taken before nivolumab (anti-PD-1) treatment. Source of these receptors: a person aged 35 to 85 with oral cavity squamous cell carcinoma.

The chain joins TRBV13 to TRBJ2-1; 9 bases map to TRBD2. The CDR3 runs 15 residues. V was pared by 6 bases and J by 3 bases, with 6 bases of the junction left unmatched. CDR1 and CDR2 (germline): PRHDT, FYEKMQ (reference sequence). CDR3 DNA sequence: TGTGCCAGCAGGCGACTAGCGGCCCACTACAATGAGCAGTTCTTC. Protein sequence: CASRRLAAHYNEQFF. The full variable domain, completed using reference TRBV13 and TRBJ2-1, is AAGVIQSPRHLIKEKRETATLKCYPIPRHDTVYWYQQGPGQDPQFLISFYEKMQSDKGSIPDRFSAQQFSDYHSELNMSSLELGDSALYFCASRRLAAHYNEQFFGPGTRLTVL.

This clone was found a few times. This chain joins TRBV6-4 and TRBJ1-6, with 12 nucleotides matching TRBD1. The CDR3 is 19 amino acids. Germline values: CDR1 MRHNA, CDR2 SNTAGT. V dropped 7 bases and J dropped 7; count of bases not matched to a gene: 17. The CDR3 is CASTDERAGTGGLNSPLHF. The CDR3 DNA follows: TGTGCCAGCACCGACGAGCGAGCCGGGACAGGGGGCCTGAATTCACCCCTCCACTTT.

This chain links TRBV6-1 with TRBJ2-1; TRBD2 aligns across 8 bases. Germline values: CDR1 MNHNS, CDR2 SASEGT. The CDR3 runs to 17 residues. J was trimmed by 9 bases and V by 3 bases; bases with no gene match: 16. The CDR3 nucleotides read TGTGCCAGCAGTGATATCAGACTGGGACTAGACCTGGGTGAGCAGTTCTTC. Amino acid sequence: CASSDIRLGLDLGEQFF.

The rearrangement links TRBV12-5 to TRBJ1-3; no reliable D call. The CDR3 extends over 12 amino acids. Trimming pared 2 bases from V and 4 bases from J, leaving 3 bases between. The V gene's germline CDR1 is LGHNT and CDR2 FRNRAP. The CDR3 here is CASGLLGNTIYF. CDR3 coding DNA: TGTGCTAGTGGTTTGTTAGGAAACACCATATATTTT.

In this sample, this clone turned up a few times. The rearrangement joins TRBV7-9 to TRBJ2-7; D is perhaps TRBD1 or TRBD2 (5 bases each). V lost 4 bases and J lost 6, with 19 bases in between. Per the germline V gene, CDR1 is SEHNR and CDR2 is FQNEAQ (reference sequence). CDR3 length: 15 amino acids. This chain's CDR3 is CASSSTEWGSFEQYF. As DNA, the CDR3 is TGTGCCAGCAGCTCTACCGAATGGGGGTCGTTCGAGCAGTACTTC.

V gene TRBV5-4 combines with J gene TRBJ2-7, with TRBD1 as a possible D gene (5 bases). CDR3 length: 13 amino acids. V lost 4 bases and J lost 1, with 9 bases in between. Germline values: CDR1 SGHNT, CDR2 YYREEE (reference sequence). CDR3 in DNA: TGTGCCAGCAGCCTTACAGGATCCTACGAGCAGTACTTC. Protein sequence: CASSLTGSYEQYF.

The chain combines TRBV6-6 with TRBJ2-5; 7 bases agree with TRBD1. This CDR3 spans 13 amino acids. Germline assignment: CDR1 MNHNY and CDR2 SVGAGI (reference sequence). Germline trimming cut 8 bases from V and 3 bases from J; bases unmatched to any gene: 6. This CDR3 reads CASRPQGKETQYF. The CDR3 bases are TGTGCCAGCCGCCCACAGGGGAAAGAGACCCAGTACTTC.

In this sample, this clone turned up once. The chain uses TRBV27 and TRBJ2-7; TRBD1 aligns across 7 bases. CDR1 MNHEY and CDR2 SMNVEV come from the germline V gene (reference sequence). The CDR3 loop spans 15 amino acids. V dropped 6 bases and J dropped 7; count of bases not matched to a gene: 15. In DNA form, the CDR3 reads TGTGCCAGCAGCCCTACAGGGGCCTTCCTTAGAGAGCAGTACTTC. This gives the protein CASSPTGAFLREQYF.

The CDR3 DNA reads as TGTGCCAGCAGTCCCTCCAGGGCAGCGGGAATAAATGAGCAGTTCTTC. Protein sequence: CASSPSRAAGINEQFF. V usage is TRBV27 and J usage is TRBJ2-1; 7 nucleotides agree with TRBD2. The CDR3 runs 16 residues. J gave up 7 bases and V 5 bases, and 14 bases lay outside the gene matches. Germline lookup yields CDR1 MNHEY and CDR2 SMNVEV (reference sequence).

V gene TRBV5-1 combines with J gene TRBJ1-5, with D possibly TRBD1 on 6 matching bases. Deletions cut 5 bases from V and 4 bases from J, with 16 bases between. Germline V gene lookup returns CDR1 SGHRS and CDR2 YFSETQ. The CDR3 is 15 residues long. The CDR3, as DNA: TGCGCCAGCAGTGAACAGGGCGGTAAAAATCAGCCCCAGCATTTT. Translating it yields CASSEQGGKNQPQHF.

V usage is TRBV4-2 and J usage is TRBJ1-2, with D tentatively TRBD1 (5 bases). Germline lookup yields CDR1 LGHNA and CDR2 YNFKEQ. V was shortened by 5 bases and J by 1 base, with 11 bases between the two germline ends. CDR3 length equals 14 residues. The CDR3 nucleotides are TGTGCCAGCAGCAAACTAGACAGTAACTATGGCTACACCTTC. Its translation is CASSKLDSNYGYTF.

CDR3 bases: TGTGCCAGCAGTACCAGACTAGCGGGGAACACCGGGGAGCTGTTTTTT. Its protein product is CASSTRLAGNTGELFF. The rearrangement uses TRBV27 and TRBJ2-2, with 10 bases that match TRBD2. The CDR3 has 16 residues. With 5 bases clipped from V and 1 base from J, the junction kept 4 bases outside the gene matches. Germline CDR1 MNHEY, CDR2 SMNVEV (reference sequence).

The CDR3 nucleotides are TGTGCCAGCAGCCAAGGTAACGACCCACGGGATACGCAGTATTTT. Translating it yields CASSQGNDPRDTQYF. The V call is TRBV4-2, the J call TRBJ2-3; D is unclear. V was trimmed by 1 base and J by 6 bases, leaving 14 bases between them. Per the germline V gene, CDR1 is LGHNA and CDR2 is YNFKEQ. This CDR3 contains 15 residues.

This clone turned up a few times. At the DNA level, this CDR3 is encoded by other sequences in the same sample as well. The gene calls are TRBV7-9 and TRBJ2-3; D possibly corresponds to TRBD2 (5 bases). CDR3 length equals 13 residues. CDR1 SEHNR and CDR2 FQNEAQ come from the germline V gene (reference sequence). Trimming took off 3 bases at V and 3 bases at J, with 7 bases between the two ends. The CDR3 DNA reads TGTGCCAGCAGCTTCGAGGGAACAGATACGCAGTATTTT. This sequence encodes CASSFEGTDTQYF.

The J gene is TRBJ1-4, the V gene TRBV18; D is perhaps TRBD1 (6 bases). Trimming stripped 1 base from V and 7 bases from J, with 13 bases between. CDR1 KGHSH and CDR2 LQKENI come from the germline V gene. This CDR3 contains 15 residues. Here the CDR3 reads CASSPLQGPAEKLFF. The CDR3, as DNA: TGTGCCAGCTCACCACTACAGGGACCCGCTGAAAAACTGTTTTTT.

The chain recombines TRBV7-2 with TRBJ1-1; D call uncertain. The CDR3 length is 11 residues. V lost 1 base to trimming and J lost 7 bases, with 4 bases between them. Germline V gene sequence: CDR1 SGHTA, CDR2 FQGNSA. CDR3 sequence (DNA): TGTGCCAGCAGCTTAGTAATTGAAGCTTTCTTT. The encoded protein is CASSLVIEAFF.

CDR3 bases: TGTGCCAGCAGCTTAGCCCTCACCGGGGAGCTGTTTTTT. This codes for CASSLALTGELFF. The V gene is TRBV7-8, the J gene TRBJ2-2; the D is unclear. The CDR3 runs 13 residues. The germline V gene has CDR1 SGHVS and CDR2 FQNEAQ. The V and J ends lost 0 bases and 4 bases respectively, with 3 bases between them. Supplemented by reference TRBV7-8 and TRBJ2-2, the full variable domain reads GAGVSQSPRYKVAKRGQDVALRCDPISGHVSLFWYQQALGQGPEFLTYFQNEAQLDKSGLPSDRFFAERPEGSVSTLKIQRTQQEDSAVYLCASSLALTGELFFGEGSRLTVL.

This clone was observed a few times. V and J are TRBV19 and TRBJ2-2; D unclear. Germline values: CDR1 LNHDA, CDR2 SQIVND (reference sequence). The CDR3 has 12 residues. Trimming left V 4 bases short and J 5 bases short, with 5 bases between. The CDR3 here is CASSKGTGELFF. The CDR3 bases are TGTGCCAGTAGTAAGGGTACCGGGGAGCTGTTTTTT.

This chain joins TRBV5-5 and TRBJ2-2, with a weak D call TRBD2 (6 bases). The CDR3 runs 16 residues. Between the trimmed V and J ends, which lost 0 bases and 8 bases, there was a span of 17 bases. Per germline, CDR1 SGHKS and CDR2 YYEKEE (reference sequence). The CDR3 nucleotides are TGTGCCAGCAGCTTGGAAGGGACTGGCCCTAGAGGGGAGCTGTTTTTT. Protein: CASSLEGTGPRGELFF.

The chain uses TRBV7-8 and TRBJ1-4; the match to TRBD1 covers 7 bases. The CDR3 contains 15 residues. Germline CDR1 and CDR2: SGHVS and FQNEAQ. J gave up 2 bases and V 5 bases, and 5 bases lay outside the gene matches. This chain's CDR3 is CASSLQTGTNEKLFF. CDR3 sequence (DNA): TGTGCCAGCAGCCTCCAGACAGGGACTAATGAAAAACTGTTTTTT. Full variable domain (remainder filled in from reference TRBV7-8 and TRBJ1-4): GAGVSQSPRYKVAKRGQDVALRCDPISGHVSLFWYQQALGQGPEFLTYFQNEAQLDKSGLPSDRFFAERPEGSVSTLKIQRTQQEDSAVYLCASSLQTGTNEKLFFGSGTQLSVL.

The rearrangement uses TRBV7-9 and TRBJ2-7; a possible D gene is TRBD2 (5 bases). The CDR3 sequence is 13 residues long. Germline CDR1 and CDR2: SEHNR and FQNEAQ (reference sequence). The CDR3 nucleotides are TGTGCTCTCGAAGAGGGTGACTCCTACGAGCAGTACTTC. This gives the protein CALEEGDSYEQYF.

The chain carries TRBV7-2 and TRBJ2-3; TRBD2 matches 9 bases. The trim removed 3 bases at V and 2 bases at J, leaving 6 bases unmatched. Germline V gives CDR1 SGHTA, CDR2 FQGNSA. CDR3 length equals 16 residues. The CDR3 bases are TGTGCCAGCAGCTTGATAGCGGGGGCCACCACAGATACGCAGTATTTT. This gives the protein CASSLIAGATTDTQYF.

The V and J genes are TRBV2 and TRBJ2-1; TRBD2 agrees at 8 bases. V was clipped by 1 base and J by 7 bases; unmatched bases: 6. The CDR3 runs 15 residues. Germline V CDR1 and CDR2: SNHLY, FYNNEI. DNA for the CDR3: TGTGCCAGCAGTGAAGAACGCGGGGGGAAAAATGAGCAGTTCTTC. Translated, it gives CASSEERGGKNEQFF.

The chain uses TRBV7-2 and TRBJ2-1; D ambiguous. V gave up 6 bases and J gave up 13 bases, with 19 bases separating them. CDR1 is SGHTA and CDR2 is FQGNSA in the germline V gene. The CDR3 has 13 amino acids. This chain's CDR3 is CASSFNEAGSQFF. In DNA, the CDR3 is TGTGCCAGCAGTTTTAACGAAGCAGGCTCCCAGTTCTTC.

This clone was seen a few times. The chain is built from TRBV27 and TRBJ2-7; 8 nucleotides match TRBD1. The CDR3 length is 13 residues. Unmatched junction bases numbered 4, after V lost 6 bases and J lost 3 bases. Looked up from germline, CDR1 is MNHEY and CDR2 is SMNVEV (reference sequence). The CDR3 region has the DNA TGTGCCAGCAGAAGGACAGGGAACTACGAGCAGTACTTC. Its protein is CASRRTGNYEQYF.

J is TRBJ2-5 and V is TRBV7-9, with 8 nucleotides matching TRBD2. This CDR3 has 15 residues. Germline V gives CDR1 SEHNR, CDR2 FQNEAQ (reference sequence). V shed 0 bases, J shed 1 base, and the junction held 1 base outside the gene matches. CDR3 in DNA: TGTGCCAGCAGCTTAGCGGCGGGGGGCCAAGAGACCCAGTACTTC. It is translated as CASSLAAGGQETQYF. The whole variable domain, remainder taken from reference TRBV7-9 and TRBJ2-5, is DTGVSQNPRHKITKRGQNVTFRCDPISEHNRLYWYRQTLGQGPEFLTYFQNEAQLEKSRLLSDRFSAERPKGSFSTLEIQRTEQGDSAMYLCASSLAAGGQETQYFGPGTRLLVL.

The J gene is TRBJ1-2, the V gene TRBV7-8; TRBD1 matches at 11 bases. This CDR3 contains 17 residues. J gave up 3 bases and V 5 bases, and 11 bases lay outside the gene matches. Germline V gene sequence: CDR1 SGHVS, CDR2 FQNEAQ. The CDR3 nucleotides read TGTGCCAGCAGCCCGACTTACCCGGGACAGGGGGACTATGGCTACACCTTC. It yields the protein CASSPTYPGQGDYGYTF.

The chain uses TRBV30 and TRBJ2-7, with D possibly TRBD2 on 5 matching bases. This CDR3 region has 12 residues. V lost 1 base, J lost 6 bases, and 10 bases lay in between. The V gene's germline CDR1 is GTSNPN and CDR2 SVGIG (reference sequence). This CDR3 is CAWSARRAEQYF. The CDR3 coding sequence is TGTGCCTGGAGTGCGAGGCGGGCCGAGCAGTACTTC.

The genes are TRBV4-2 and TRBJ1-1; D perhaps matches TRBD1 (5 bases). V lost 4 bases, J lost 6 bases, and 15 bases lay in between. This CDR3 contains 14 residues. Germline lookup yields CDR1 LGHNA and CDR2 YNFKEQ. The DNA of the CDR3 is TGTGCCAGCAGCCCGACGCGAGGGGCGCCTGAAGCTTTCTTT. Translated, it gives CASSPTRGAPEAFF.

CDR3 residues: CASSIQRNTEAFF. In DNA, the CDR3 is TGCGCCAGCAGCATTCAGAGAAACACTGAAGCTTTCTTT. The V gene is TRBV5-1, the J gene TRBJ1-1; no clear D gene. The germline gives CDR1 SGHRS, CDR2 YFSETQ. This CDR3 spans 13 amino acids. V was clipped by 4 bases and J by 2 bases, with 9 bases between them.